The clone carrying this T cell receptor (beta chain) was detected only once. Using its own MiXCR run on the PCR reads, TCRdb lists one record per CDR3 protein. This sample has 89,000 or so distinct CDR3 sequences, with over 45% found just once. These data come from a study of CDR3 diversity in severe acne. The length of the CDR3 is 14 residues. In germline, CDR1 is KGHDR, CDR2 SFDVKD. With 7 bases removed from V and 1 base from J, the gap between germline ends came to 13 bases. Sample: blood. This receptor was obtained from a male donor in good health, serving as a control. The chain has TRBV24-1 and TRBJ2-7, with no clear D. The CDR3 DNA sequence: TGTGCCACCAGAGAAAAGAGCCGATCCTACGAGCAGTACTTC. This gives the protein CATREKSRSYEQYF.